The clone carrying this TCR beta chain was detected a few times. Its antigen is unidentified. Each CDR3 protein gets one entry after TCRdb re-called the RACE reads with MiXCR. The sample lists 150,000 to 200,000 distinct CDR3 sequences, 13% to 15% occurring once. The time point is: patch test 1, 2 weeks after DPC sensitization. Specified treatment: therapeutic diphenylcyclopropenone sensitization with weekly scalp DPC. Germline V lookup: CDR1 SGHAT, CDR2 FQNNGV. The V and J ends lost 4 bases and 7 bases, in that order; junction bases with no gene match: 13. CDR3 length: 16 amino acids. These data come from a study of human T cells and chemical hapten exposure. Study-level results: PT1 expanded TCR numbers rose with patch test score.

This TCR came from a young woman with alopecia areata. Some clones in this sample may be carry-over from other donors' samples. Specimen: whole blood, collected in connection with sensitization to the hapten diphenylcyclopropenone (DPC). The rearrangement uses TRBV11-2 and TRBJ2-1; 7 nucleotides match TRBD1. The CDR3 DNA is TGTGCCAGCAGCTATCTAGAAGGGGGCGCGAGAAATGAGCAGTTCTTC. Protein: CASSYLEGGARNEQFF.